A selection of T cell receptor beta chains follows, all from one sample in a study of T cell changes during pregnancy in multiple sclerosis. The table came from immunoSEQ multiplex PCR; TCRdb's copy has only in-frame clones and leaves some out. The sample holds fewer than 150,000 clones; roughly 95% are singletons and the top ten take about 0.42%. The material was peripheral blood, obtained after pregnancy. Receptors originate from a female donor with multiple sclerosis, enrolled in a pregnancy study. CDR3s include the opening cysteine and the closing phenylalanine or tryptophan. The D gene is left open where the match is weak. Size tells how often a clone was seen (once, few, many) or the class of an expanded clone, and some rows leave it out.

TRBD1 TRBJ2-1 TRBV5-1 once TGCGCCAGCAGCTTGGGAAGTGGGGGACAGGGACACAATGAGCAGTTCTTC CASSLGSGGQGHNEQFF
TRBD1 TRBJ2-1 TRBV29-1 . TGCAGCGTTGAAACGGGACAGGGGGCAAGTGAGCAGTTCTTC CSVETGQGASEQFF
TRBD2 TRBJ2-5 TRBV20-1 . TGCAGTGCCTCAGGACTAGCCACCCAGTACTTC CSASGLATQYF
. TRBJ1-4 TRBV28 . TGTGCCAGCAGTCTACGAGAAAAACTGTTTTTT CASSLREKLFF
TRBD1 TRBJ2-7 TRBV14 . TGTGCCAGCAGGTTGAGGACAGGGGAGAACTACGAGCAGTACTTC CASRLRTGENYEQYF
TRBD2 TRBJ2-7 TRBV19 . TGTGCCAGTAAGGGACTAGCGGGAGGGAAGCAGTACTTC CASKGLAGGKQYF
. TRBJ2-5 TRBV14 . TGTGCCAGCAGCCAAGGATGGGGGAGGACCCAAGAGACCCAGTACTTC CASSQGWGRTQETQYF
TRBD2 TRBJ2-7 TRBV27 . TGTGCCAGCAGTTTATTCTTAGCGGGAGGAGGGGAGCAGTACTTC CASSLFLAGGGEQYF
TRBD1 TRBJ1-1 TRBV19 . TGTGCCAGTAGTTACGCCGGGACAGGGGGCAGGAACACTGAAGCTTTCTTT CASSYAGTGGRNTEAFF
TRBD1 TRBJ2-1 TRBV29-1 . TGCAGCGTTGAACTCCCCAGGACAGGGGGAGATGGAAGCGGGGACAGCTCCTACAATGAGCAGTTCTTC CSVELPRTGGDGSGDSSYNEQFF
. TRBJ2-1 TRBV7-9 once TGTGCCAGCAGCTTAGTTGGCGGGCCTTCTAGCTCCTACAATGAGCAGTTCTTC CASSLVGGPSSSYNEQFF
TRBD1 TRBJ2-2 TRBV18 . TGTGCCAGCTCACTTCAACAGGGGCTCACCGGGGAGCTGTTTTTT CASSLQQGLTGELFF
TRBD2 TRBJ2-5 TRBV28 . TGTGCCAGCAGTTTATCCCGGACTAGCGGGAGTGAGACCCAGTACTTC CASSLSRTSGSETQYF